This record looks at one T cell receptor beta chain sequence and its context. What it recognizes is unknown. The data belong to a study of response to subunit inactivated influenza vaccine. Findings and limits, study-wide: Authors suggested few new T cells are recruited by each seasonal influenza vaccination.

Via MiXCR, TCRdb re-called the RT-PCR reads, giving one row per CDR3 protein. This sample has more than 450,000 distinct CDR3 sequences; around 11% occur once, and the top ten carry roughly 9.6%. V shed 4 bases and J 5 bases; nucleotides not matched to a gene: 5. The CDR3 contains 14 residues. The germline gives CDR1 SGHRS, CDR2 YFSETQ. The same sample was also studied in work on T cells expressing NK-cell markers. From that study: With UMIs, 5'RACE template switching was used to make TCR beta cDNA.

The origin of this receptor is a man in his fifties or sixties who received an inactivated influenza vaccine. The sequenced sample was PBMCs from blood, obtained on the day of vaccination. The rearrangement links TRBV5-1 to TRBJ2-1; TRBD2 matches at 8 bases. The CDR3 protein is CASSPTLADNEQFF. As DNA, the CDR3 is TGCGCCAGCAGCCCAACACTAGCGGACAATGAGCAGTTCTTC.